This record concerns one T cell receptor (beta chain) sequence. What this receptor recognizes is not known. No qualities accompany the bases; no much larger clone lies one base away. Library preparation was by multiplex PCR. The sequencing machine was an Illumina HiSeq 4000. CDR3 regions were amplified by Arm-PCR with iRepertoire HTBI primers to construct TCR beta libraries. Before sequencing, the PCR products went through gel purification. Per the original workflow: Across samples, roughly 60 TRBV and roughly 15 TRBJ segments were identified and used for gene usage analysis of CDR3 amino acid clonotypes. COPE and FqMerger were used to merge the filtered high-quality paired reads into contigs. Contigs were aligned with BLAST to IMGT TRBV, TRBD and TRBJ reference genes, and CDR3 was defined per IMGT. Highly expanded clones were defined as clonotypes with a frequency above 0.1%. Shannon entropy served as the measure of repertoire diversity, while the Gini coefficient captured V-J evenness. Clonotypes shared by more than one individual were considered public. The public reads were reprocessed in TCRdb via fastp at Q25 and MiXCR, keeping in-frame beta chains. When rows share a CDR3 protein, they turn into one entry using the most common DNA and genes. In this record, the V and J calls reflect TCRdb's handling and not the investigators' own analysis. The sample table shows hundreds of thousands of distinct CDR3 sequences, and around 20% are seen once. Around 21% of the sample is held by the ten biggest clonotypes.

The time point label for this specimen denotes: persistent/refractory GD, antithyroid drugs over 5 years with positive TRAb. RNA was extracted from PBMCs in TRIzol for both TCR sequencing and RNA sequencing. The diagnosis of Graves' disease followed American Thyroid Association guidelines. Patients for the study were recruited at an endocrinology department in Xi'an, China. Each patient gave about 9.1 milliliters of peripheral blood, collected in an EDTA anticoagulant tube. Ficoll Paque Plus density gradient separation was used to isolate PBMCs, and no further T cell sorting was done. An Agilent 2100 Bioanalyzer and agarose gel were used to check RNA quality, while a NanoDrop 2000 measured RNA concentration. The data were obtained in a study of regulatory T cells in long-lasting Graves disease (dated by TCRdb to the early 2020s). Background on the whole study: Persistent Graves' disease was defined as persistently positive TSH receptor autoantibodies together with antithyroid drug treatment for over 5 years. A total of some 35 samples underwent TCR sequencing, from about 13 patients with persistent Graves' disease and some 20 patients with newly diagnosed Graves' disease. The study was conducted in China and was registered as a clinical trial. Persistent Graves' disease patients in the clinical cohort had taken antithyroid drugs for 9 to 11 years on average. Peripheral blood TCR sequencing and RNA sequencing compared persistent Graves' disease patients with newly diagnosed Graves' disease patients.

The paper's findings and limits, for the study overall: Only the TCR beta chain was sequenced and analyzed. The authors acknowledged the small sample size as a limitation that may reduce accuracy. Compared with newly diagnosed patients, persistent Graves' disease patients had lower TCR Shannon entropy and fewer highly expanded clones, which suggests clonal expansion. Preferential use of TRBV28, TRBJ1-2 and TRBJ2-5 was observed in persistent disease, whereas TRBV20-1 and TRBJ2-1 were favored in newly diagnosed disease. A larger number of public clonotypes was shared among persistent patients (about 2,700) than among newly diagnosed patients (around 870). Peripheral blood alone was examined, since thyroid tissue, which constituted the primary lesion, could not be accessed.

Compared with germline, V lacks 4 bases and J lacks 5 bases; bases without a gene match: 8. CDR3 length: 14 amino acids, cysteine to phenylalanine. Only the CDR3 part of the read is kept: 42 bases, read in frame from the first base. Per the germline V gene, SGHTA is the CDR1 and FQGNSA is the CDR2. The sample here was peripheral blood mononuclear cells (PBMCs), taken when the disease was refractory, from a patient treated with antithyroid drugs. The source is a female donor with Graves disease. The rearrangement combines TRBV7-2 with TRBJ2-7, with 7 bases in between that match TRBD2. The nucleotides are TGTGCCAGCAGCTCCGGACTAGTTGGTAACGAGCAGTACTTC. It is translated as CASSSGLVGNEQYF.